A selection of T cell receptor beta chains follows, all from one sample in a study of T cell repertoires in cytomegalovirus infection. These receptors have no known antigen. TCRdb re-called the reads through MiXCR, storing one row per CDR3 protein. The sample contains about 330,000 distinct CDR3 sequences, roughly a third of which appear only once. The sequenced sample was cultured PBMCs, obtained from culture after CMV antigen stimulation. These receptors all stem from a human donor in good health (CMV status not recorded). Some clones in this sample may be carry-over from other donors' samples. Both conserved end residues are part of each CDR3. A D gene is named only where the DNA matches it firmly. Not all rows give a size; the values are once, few, many and, for expanded clones, a class.

cdr3_nt cdr3_aa j_call d_call clone_size v_call
TGTGCCAGCAGCTTAGGACAGGGGTTAGCCAAAAACATTCAGTACTTC CASSLGQGLAKNIQYF TRBJ2-4 TRBD1 - TRBV7-9
TGTGCCAGCAGTGGGGACAGGGTCGGCACAGATACGCAGTATTTT CASSGDRVGTDTQYF TRBJ2-3 TRBD1 - TRBV2
TGTGCCAGTCAAGAGAAGACAGGGCCGGGCACTGAAGCTTTCTTT CASQEKTGPGTEAFF TRBJ1-1 TRBD1 - TRBV19
TGTGCCAGCAACAGTGAATACTGGACACACTATGGCTACACCTTC CASNSEYWTHYGYTF TRBJ1-2 - - TRBV6-1
TGTGCCAGTAGTATAGCACAGGGGGCTAGTGAGCAGTTCTTC CASSIAQGASEQFF TRBJ2-1 TRBD1 - TRBV19
TGTGCCAGCAGTTTAGGCGGCAGGGGGCTGTCTGGCTACACCTTC CASSLGGRGLSGYTF TRBJ1-2 TRBD1 many TRBV12-3/TRBV12-4
TGTGCCAGCTCACCAGGGGGAGGGCCGGCGACTGAAGCTTTCTTT CASSPGGGPATEAFF TRBJ1-1 - few TRBV18
TGTGCCAACAGCAACAACCTAGGCGTGGGCGGGGAGCTGTTTTTT CANSNNLGVGGELFF TRBJ2-2 - - TRBV7-7
TGTGCCAGCAGCCGGGACCGCCTGGGGACCCAGTACTTC CASSRDRLGTQYF TRBJ2-5 - few TRBV6-2/TRBV6-3
TGTGCCAGCACCCCTGGAGGGGGCCCCACTGAAGCTTTCTTT CASTPGGGPTEAFF TRBJ1-1 TRBD1 few TRBV6-2/TRBV6-3
TGTGCCAGCAGCTTAGCGGTCACGCAGTATTTT CASSLAVTQYF TRBJ2-3 - - TRBV7-2
TGTGCCAGCAGTCTGCAGGGACTAGTCGCGGATACGCAGTATTTT CASSLQGLVADTQYF TRBJ2-3 TRBD2 - TRBV7-3
TGTGCCAGCAGCTTAAGAGCGGGAGTCCAAGAGACCCAGTACTTC CASSLRAGVQETQYF TRBJ2-5 TRBD2 many TRBV5-6
TGTGCCAGCAGCTTAGCATTTCGGGGTGGTAGGAGTGAGCAGTTCTTC CASSLAFRGGRSEQFF TRBJ2-1 - - TRBV7-9
TGTGCCAGCAGCTTTCGACAGATCCAAGAGACCCAGTACTTC CASSFRQIQETQYF TRBJ2-5 - many TRBV7-2
TGTGCCAGCAGTCAAGGGGTTAGTGGTGGCTACACCTTC CASSQGVSGGYTF TRBJ1-2 - - TRBV12-3/TRBV12-4
TGTGCCATACAGGGGGGCGCTAGCGGGAGAATCAATGAGCAGTTCTTC CAIQGGASGRINEQFF TRBJ2-1 TRBD2 - TRBV28
TGTGCCAGCAGCGATGTCGGGACAGGGGTCTACGAGCAGTACTTC CASSDVGTGVYEQYF TRBJ2-7 TRBD1 many TRBV7-9
TGTGCCAGTTCTAAGCGGGAGGCCTACAATGAGCAGTTCTTC CASSKREAYNEQFF TRBJ2-1 TRBD2 - TRBV7-6
TGTGCCAGCAGTGACCGACAGGGCTGGGCAGATACGCAGTATTTT CASSDRQGWADTQYF TRBJ2-3 TRBD1 - TRBV2
TGCAGTGCTAGTGGGGTGGGCGTCTACAATGAGCAGTTCTTC CSASGVGVYNEQFF TRBJ2-1 - - TRBV20-1
TGTGCCAGCAGCTTGGAGCAGGGAATTATGGGTGAAAAACTGTTTTTT CASSLEQGIMGEKLFF TRBJ1-4 - - TRBV5-6
TGTGCCAGCAGTTTGGCTAGCGGGAGTAATGAGCAGTTCTTC CASSLASGSNEQFF TRBJ2-1 TRBD2 many TRBV28
TGCAGTGCTAGAGAAGGCGGAAGGAAGCAGTACTTC CSAREGGRKQYF TRBJ2-7 - - TRBV20-1
TGTGCCTGGAGCCAAACGGGGCTTAGCTCCTACGAGCAGTACTTC CAWSQTGLSSYEQYF TRBJ2-7 - - TRBV30
TGTGCCAGCAGCTTGTTTATCCGGACTAGCGGGGTATACAATGAGCAGTTCTTC CASSLFIRTSGVYNEQFF TRBJ2-1 TRBD2 - TRBV5-6
TGTGCCAGCAGTTTAGTCCCGACTAGCGGGAACTACAATGAGCAGTTCTTC CASSLVPTSGNYNEQFF TRBJ2-1 TRBD2 few TRBV12-3/TRBV12-4
TGTGCCAGCAGTGAATTTGGGCCGATCGATGCGCAGTATTTT CASSEFGPIDAQYF TRBJ2-3 - - TRBV25-1
TGTGCCACCAGCATCGGACTAGCGCCGGATACGCAGTATTTT CATSIGLAPDTQYF TRBJ2-3 TRBD2 - TRBV15
TGTGCCAGTAGTAGCGAGCGGGAGGGCCCTCGTGAGCAGTTCTTC CASSSEREGPREQFF TRBJ2-1 TRBD2 - TRBV19
TGTGCCAGTAGGGCCGGTAGCGGCTCACCCAGGTCTGGGGCCAACGTCCTGACTTTC CASRAGSGSPRSGANVLTF TRBJ2-6 - - TRBV19
TGTGCCAGCAGCTTAGCACCTTCGCTGCCCTATGGCTACACCTTC CASSLAPSLPYGYTF TRBJ1-2 - few TRBV7-2
TGTGCCAGCAGTTACGGAATAGCGGGGAACTCTGGGGCCAACGTCCTGACTTTC CASSYGIAGNSGANVLTF TRBJ2-6 TRBD2 - TRBV6-2/TRBV6-3
TGTGCCAGCAGCTTAGTTTTCACCACAGATACGCAGTATTTT CASSLVFTTDTQYF TRBJ2-3 - - TRBV7-2
TGTGCCATCAGTGAAATTGGCGGCGAGACCCAGTACTTC CAISEIGGETQYF TRBJ2-5 - - TRBV10-3
TGTGCCAGCAGCTCAGGGACAGGATCTTACAATGAGCAGTTCTTC CASSSGTGSYNEQFF TRBJ2-1 TRBD1 many TRBV7-2
TGTGCCAGCAGCCCCCACCGGACTTTTGATTCTAGCGGGATTACGGATACGCAGTATTTT CASSPHRTFDSSGITDTQYF TRBJ2-3 TRBD2 - TRBV7-9
TGCGCCAGCAGCCAAGGCAGCCAATTCTCGGAGCAGTTCTTC CASSQGSQFSEQFF TRBJ2-1 - - TRBV4-1
TGTGCCAGCAGTTTTCAGTCAGGGGTGGAGCAGCCCCAGCATTTT CASSFQSGVEQPQHF TRBJ1-5 - - TRBV28
TGTGCCAGCAATTACTATCCCCTGGGAAACACTGAAGCTTTCTTT CASNYYPLGNTEAFF TRBJ1-1 - - TRBV6-8
TGTGCCAGCAGCCGGGGGCCCCAGTCACTCCTCCACTTT CASSRGPQSLLHF TRBJ1-6 - few TRBV11-2
TGTGCCAGCAGCGCCACGGGACTCGACTACAATGAGCAGTTCTTC CASSATGLDYNEQFF TRBJ2-1 - - TRBV9
TGCGCCAGCAGCCAAGGGGATCGTAGTGACACCTATGGCTACACCTTC CASSQGDRSDTYGYTF TRBJ1-2 - few TRBV4-3
TGTGCCAGCAGTGAATCCAGCAAAGGCACCGGGGAGCTGTTTTTT CASSESSKGTGELFF TRBJ2-2 - - TRBV2
TGTGCCAGTAGTGAAAAGGGGCGCCCTGGGGCCAACGTCCTGACTTTC CASSEKGRPGANVLTF TRBJ2-6 - few TRBV19
TGCGCCAGCAGCCAAGGGGGACTAGCGGGAGCCGGCCGCCACTACAATGAGCAGTTCTTC CASSQGGLAGAGRHYNEQFF TRBJ2-1 TRBD2 - TRBV4-1
TGTGCCAGCAGCCCCTCCGGGAGCGCAGATACGCAGTATTTT CASSPSGSADTQYF TRBJ2-3 - many TRBV7-2
TGTGCTAGTGGTCTGGGACTAGCGGGACCCAAGGGGAATGAGCAGTTCTTC CASGLGLAGPKGNEQFF TRBJ2-1 TRBD2 - TRBV12-5
TGTGCCAGCAGTTTCGGAGTGAGGGGCGGAGAGCAGTACTTC CASSFGVRGGEQYF TRBJ2-7 - - TRBV6-2/TRBV6-3
TGTGCCAGCAGCCGCTATGAAAAACTGTTTTTT CASSRYEKLFF TRBJ1-4 - - TRBV7-3